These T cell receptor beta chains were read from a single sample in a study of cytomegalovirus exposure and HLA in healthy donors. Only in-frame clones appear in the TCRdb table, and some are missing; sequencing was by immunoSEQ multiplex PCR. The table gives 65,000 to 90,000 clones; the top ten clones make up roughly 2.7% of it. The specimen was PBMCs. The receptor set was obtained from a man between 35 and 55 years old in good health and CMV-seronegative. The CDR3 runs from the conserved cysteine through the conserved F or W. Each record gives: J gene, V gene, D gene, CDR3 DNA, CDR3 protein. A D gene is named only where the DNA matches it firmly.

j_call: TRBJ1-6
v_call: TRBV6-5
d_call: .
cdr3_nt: TGTGCCAGCAGGGGACACGACAATTCACCCCTCCACTTT
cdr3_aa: CASRGHDNSPLHF

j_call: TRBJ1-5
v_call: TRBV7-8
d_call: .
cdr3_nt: TGTGCCAGCAGCCCCCTAAGCAATCAGCCCCAGCATTTT
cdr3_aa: CASSPLSNQPQHF

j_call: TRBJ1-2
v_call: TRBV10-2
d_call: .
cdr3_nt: TGCGCCACAGCAGGGACTGCTAACTATGGCTACACCTTC
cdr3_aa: CATAGTANYGYTF

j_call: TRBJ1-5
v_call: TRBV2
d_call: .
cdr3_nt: TGTGCCAGCAGGCCTCCGGGGGGGCTTCAGCCCCAGCATTTT
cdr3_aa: CASRPPGGLQPQHF

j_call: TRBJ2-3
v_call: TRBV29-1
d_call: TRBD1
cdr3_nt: TGCAGCGTTGCGCAGGGGGTTAGCACAGATACGCAGTATTTT
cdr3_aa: CSVAQGVSTDTQYF

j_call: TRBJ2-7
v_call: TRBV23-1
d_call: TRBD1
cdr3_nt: TGCGCCAGCAGGGAGGTCGGGACAGGGAACTACGAGCAGTACTTC
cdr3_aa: CASREVGTGNYEQYF

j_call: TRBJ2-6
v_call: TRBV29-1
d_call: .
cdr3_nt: TGCAGCGTTGAAGGTCTTGGGGCTCCTGGGGCCAACGTCCTGACTTTC
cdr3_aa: CSVEGLGAPGANVLTF

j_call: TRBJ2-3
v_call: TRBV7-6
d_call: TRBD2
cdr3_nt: TGTGCCAGCAGCCCCAGTAGAGCGGGGGGCGGAACAGATACGCAGTATTTT
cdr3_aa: CASSPSRAGGGTDTQYF

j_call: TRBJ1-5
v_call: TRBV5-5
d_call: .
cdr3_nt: TGTGCCAGCAGCTTGGGACTTCGACAGCCCCAGCATTTT
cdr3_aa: CASSLGLRQPQHF

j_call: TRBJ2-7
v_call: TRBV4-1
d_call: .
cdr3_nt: TGCGCCAGCAGCCACGGACAGAGCTACGAGCAGTACTTC
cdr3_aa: CASSHGQSYEQYF

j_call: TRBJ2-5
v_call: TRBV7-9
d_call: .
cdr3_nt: TGTGCCAGCAGCTTCGGCAGGGGCGGGGAGACCCAGTACTTC
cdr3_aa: CASSFGRGGETQYF

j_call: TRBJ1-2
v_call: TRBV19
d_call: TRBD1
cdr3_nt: TGTGCCAGTAGCTTTACGGGACAGGGGACCGTTGGCTACACCTTC
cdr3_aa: CASSFTGQGTVGYTF

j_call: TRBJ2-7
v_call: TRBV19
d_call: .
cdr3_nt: TGTGCCAGTAGTATAGGTAACAGAGACTCCTACGAGCAGTACTTC
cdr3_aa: CASSIGNRDSYEQYF

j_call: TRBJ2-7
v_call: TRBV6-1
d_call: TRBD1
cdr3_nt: TGTGCCAGCAGCCTCCGGGACAGGGGGCTCGAGCAGTACTTC
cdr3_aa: CASSLRDRGLEQYF

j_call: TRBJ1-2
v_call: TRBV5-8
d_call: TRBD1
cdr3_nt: TGTGCCAGCAGCTTGCCCGACAGGGACGGGGGCTACACCTTC
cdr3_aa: CASSLPDRDGGYTF

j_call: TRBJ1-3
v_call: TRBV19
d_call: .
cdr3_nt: TGTGCCAGTAGTCAACAGATCTCTGGAAACACCATATATTTT
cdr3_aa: CASSQQISGNTIYF

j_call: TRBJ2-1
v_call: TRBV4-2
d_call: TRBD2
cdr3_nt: TGTGCCAGCAGCCAGCAAGCGGGGGTGAAATACAATGAGCAGTTCTTC
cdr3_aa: CASSQQAGVKYNEQFF

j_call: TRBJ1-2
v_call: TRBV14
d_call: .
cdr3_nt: TGTGCCAGCAGCCCCGTTGCAGGGGCTTATGGCTACACCTTC
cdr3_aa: CASSPVAGAYGYTF

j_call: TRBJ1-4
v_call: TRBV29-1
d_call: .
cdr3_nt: TGCAGCGTTGTTGCGGAAGACGGGGTGCGTGAAAAACTGTTTTTT
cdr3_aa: CSVVAEDGVREKLFF

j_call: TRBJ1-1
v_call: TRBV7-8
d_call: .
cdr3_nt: TGTGCCAGCAGCTTAGCGCAGTCAGCTGAAGCTTTCTTT
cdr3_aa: CASSLAQSAEAFF

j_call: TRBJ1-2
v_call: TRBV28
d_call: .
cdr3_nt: TGTGCCAGCACTAACCCTCCTTGGGGCTACACCTTC
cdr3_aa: CASTNPPWGYTF

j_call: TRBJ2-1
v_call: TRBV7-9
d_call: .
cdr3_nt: TGTGCCAGCAGCGCGCGCGGCCTGGGTAGGTTCTTC
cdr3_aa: CASSARGLGRFF

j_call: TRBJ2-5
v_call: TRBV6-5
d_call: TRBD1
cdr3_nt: TGTGCCAGCAGCCCTTCTACAGGGGGTGTCTGGACCCAGTACTTC
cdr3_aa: CASSPSTGGVWTQYF

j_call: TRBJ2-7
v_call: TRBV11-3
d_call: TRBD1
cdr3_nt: TGTGCCAGCAGCTTACGCGGTGCAGGGGGTATTTACGAGCAGTACTTC
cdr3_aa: CASSLRGAGGIYEQYF

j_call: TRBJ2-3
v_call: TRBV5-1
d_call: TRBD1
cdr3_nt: TGCGCCAGCAGCAACAGGGGGGATGGCACAGATACGCAGTATTTT
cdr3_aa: CASSNRGDGTDTQYF

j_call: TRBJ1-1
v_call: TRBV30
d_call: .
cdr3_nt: TGTGCCTGGAGGGGCAGCTCGAACACTGAAGCTTTCTTT
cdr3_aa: CAWRGSSNTEAFF

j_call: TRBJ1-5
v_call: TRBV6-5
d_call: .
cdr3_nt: TGTGCCAGCAGTTACATCGGGGGGCTGGGGCAGCCCCAGCATTTT
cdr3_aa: CASSYIGGLGQPQHF

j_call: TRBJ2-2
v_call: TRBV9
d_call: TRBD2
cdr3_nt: TGTGCCAGCAGCGACGCCCTGGAGGCTAGCGGGGGGGCCCCCGGGGAGCTGTTTTTT
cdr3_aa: CASSDALEASGGAPGELFF

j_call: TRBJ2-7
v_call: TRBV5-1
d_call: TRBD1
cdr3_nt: TGCGCCAGCAGCTTGGGACAGGGCTGGCTCGACGAGCAGTACTTC
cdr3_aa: CASSLGQGWLDEQYF

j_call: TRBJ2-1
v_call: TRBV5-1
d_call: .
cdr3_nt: TGCGCCAGCAGCTTGCACAGCTTTCTCTACAATGAGCAGTTCTTC
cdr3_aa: CASSLHSFLYNEQFF

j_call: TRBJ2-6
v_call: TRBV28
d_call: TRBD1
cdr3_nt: TGTGCCAGCGGTCTTACAGGGGCCGGGGCCAACGTCCTGACTTTC
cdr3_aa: CASGLTGAGANVLTF

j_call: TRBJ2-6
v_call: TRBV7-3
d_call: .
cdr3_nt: TGTGCCAGCAGGTTAGGGAGAGCTGGGGCCAACGTCCTGACTTTC
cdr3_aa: CASRLGRAGANVLTF

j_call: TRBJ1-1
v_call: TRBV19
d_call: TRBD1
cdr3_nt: TGTGCCAGTAGTGGACGGGACAGGGGGACTGAAGCTTTCTTT
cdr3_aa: CASSGRDRGTEAFF

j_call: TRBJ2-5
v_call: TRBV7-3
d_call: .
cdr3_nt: TGTGCCAGCAGCCCCTCCCCCCAAGAGACCCAGTACTTC
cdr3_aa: CASSPSPQETQYF

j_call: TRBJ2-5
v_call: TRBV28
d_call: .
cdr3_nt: TGTGCCAGCAGTTTACCACCATCAGAGGCGGCGTACTTC
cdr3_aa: CASSLPPSEAAYF

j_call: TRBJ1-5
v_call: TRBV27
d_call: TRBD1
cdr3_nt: TGTGCCAGCAGTTTATCTGGGACAGCCACTTATAGCAATCAGCCCCAGCATTTT
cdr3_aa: CASSLSGTATYSNQPQHF

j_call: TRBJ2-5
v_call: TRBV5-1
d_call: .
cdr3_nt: TGCGCCAGCAGCTTCAACTGGGGGCCACAAGAGACCCAGTACTTC
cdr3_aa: CASSFNWGPQETQYF

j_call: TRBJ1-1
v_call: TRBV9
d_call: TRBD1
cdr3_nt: TGTGCCAGCAGCAACCCCGACAGGGTGGGGCGAGCTTTCTTT
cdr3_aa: CASSNPDRVGRAFF

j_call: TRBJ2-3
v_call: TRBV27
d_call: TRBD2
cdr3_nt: TGTGCCAGCAGTTCCCGACTAGCGGGAGCAGATACGCAGTATTTT
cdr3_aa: CASSSRLAGADTQYF

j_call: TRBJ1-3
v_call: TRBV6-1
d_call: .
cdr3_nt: TGTGCCAGCATTCTGAGCTCTGGAAACACCATATATTTT
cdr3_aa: CASILSSGNTIYF

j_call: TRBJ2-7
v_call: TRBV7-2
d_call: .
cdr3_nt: TGTGCCAGCAGCTCCGGACCGAGGGGGTACGAGCAGTACTTC
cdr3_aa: CASSSGPRGYEQYF

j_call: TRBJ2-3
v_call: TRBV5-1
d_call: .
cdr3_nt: TGCGCCAGCAGCTCAACAGGGAGCACAGATACGCAGTATTTT
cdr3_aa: CASSSTGSTDTQYF

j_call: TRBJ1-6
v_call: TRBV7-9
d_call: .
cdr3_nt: TGTGCCAGCAGCTCCGGGACAAGATATAATTCACCCCTCCACTTT
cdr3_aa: CASSSGTRYNSPLHF

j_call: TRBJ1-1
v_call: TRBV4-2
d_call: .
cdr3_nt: TGTGCCAGCAGCCAAGGGTATGGAGTCGCTGAAGCTTTCTTT
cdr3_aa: CASSQGYGVAEAFF

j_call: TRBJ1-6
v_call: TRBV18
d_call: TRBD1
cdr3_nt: TGTGCCAGCTCACCTGCCGGGCAGGGGGCATCGGGGAATTCACCCCTCCACTTT
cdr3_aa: CASSPAGQGASGNSPLHF

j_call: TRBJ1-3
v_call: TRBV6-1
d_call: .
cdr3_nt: TGTGCCAGCAGTAAACGGACAATGGCTGGAAACACCATATATTTT
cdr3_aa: CASSKRTMAGNTIYF

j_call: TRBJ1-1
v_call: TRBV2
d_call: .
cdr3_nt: TGTGCCAGCGGGGGCAGTAGGAACACTGAAGCTTTCTTT
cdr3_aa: CASGGSRNTEAFF

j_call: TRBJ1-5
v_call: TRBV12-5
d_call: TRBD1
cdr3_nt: TGTGCTAGTGCAGGGGGCTCGGGTCAGCCCCAGCATTTT
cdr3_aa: CASAGGSGQPQHF